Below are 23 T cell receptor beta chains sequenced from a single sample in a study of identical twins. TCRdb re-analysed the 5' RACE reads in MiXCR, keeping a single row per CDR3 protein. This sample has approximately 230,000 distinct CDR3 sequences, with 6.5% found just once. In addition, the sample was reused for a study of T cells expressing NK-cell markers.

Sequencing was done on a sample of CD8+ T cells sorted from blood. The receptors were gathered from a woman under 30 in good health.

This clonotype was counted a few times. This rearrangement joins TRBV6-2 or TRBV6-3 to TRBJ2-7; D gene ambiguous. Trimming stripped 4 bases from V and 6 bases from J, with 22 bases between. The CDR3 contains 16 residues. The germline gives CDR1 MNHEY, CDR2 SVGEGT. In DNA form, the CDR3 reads TGTGCCAGCAGTTCCCCCTCCGCCACGAAGGGCCGCGAGCAGTACTTC. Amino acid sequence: CASSSPSATKGREQYF.

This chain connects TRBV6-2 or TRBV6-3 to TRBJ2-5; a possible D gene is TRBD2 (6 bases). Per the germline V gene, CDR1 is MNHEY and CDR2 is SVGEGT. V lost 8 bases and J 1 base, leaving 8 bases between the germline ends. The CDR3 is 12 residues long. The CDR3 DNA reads TGTGCCAGCGCGACTAGCCAAGAGACCCAGTACTTC. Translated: CASATSQETQYF.

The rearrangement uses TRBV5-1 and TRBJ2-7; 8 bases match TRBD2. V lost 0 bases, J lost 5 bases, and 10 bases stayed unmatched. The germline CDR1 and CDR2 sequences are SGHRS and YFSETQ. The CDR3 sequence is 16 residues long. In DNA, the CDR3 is TGCGCCAGCAGCTTGGTTCCCCCCGGGAGGGCCCACGAGCAGTACTTC. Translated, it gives CASSLVPPGRAHEQYF. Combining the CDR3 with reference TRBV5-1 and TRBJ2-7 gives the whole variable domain KAGVTQTPRYLIKTRGQQVTLSCSPISGHRSVSWYQQTPGQGLQFLFEYFSETQRNKGNFPGRFSGRQFSNSRSEMNVSTLELGDSALYLCASSLVPPGRAHEQYFGPGTRLTVT.

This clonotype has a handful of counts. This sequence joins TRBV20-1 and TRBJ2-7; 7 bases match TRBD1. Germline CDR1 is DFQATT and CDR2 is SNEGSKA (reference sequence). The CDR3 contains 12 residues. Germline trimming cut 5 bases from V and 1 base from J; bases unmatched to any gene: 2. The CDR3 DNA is TGCAGTGCTGGGGGACAGTCCTACGAGCAGTACTTC. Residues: CSAGGQSYEQYF.

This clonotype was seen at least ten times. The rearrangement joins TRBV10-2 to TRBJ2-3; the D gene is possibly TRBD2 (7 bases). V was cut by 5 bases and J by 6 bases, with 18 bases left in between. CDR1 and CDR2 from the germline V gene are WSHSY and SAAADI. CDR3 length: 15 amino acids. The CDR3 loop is CASSKQGGTRDTQYF. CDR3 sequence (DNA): TGCGCCAGCAGTAAACAGGGAGGGACGAGGGATACGCAGTATTTT.

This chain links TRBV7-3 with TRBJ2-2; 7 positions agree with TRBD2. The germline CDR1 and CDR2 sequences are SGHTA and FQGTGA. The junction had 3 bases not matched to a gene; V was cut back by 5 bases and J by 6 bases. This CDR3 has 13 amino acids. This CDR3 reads CASSPTSAGELFF. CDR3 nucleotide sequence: TGTGCCAGCAGCCCTACTAGCGCCGGGGAGCTGTTTTTT.

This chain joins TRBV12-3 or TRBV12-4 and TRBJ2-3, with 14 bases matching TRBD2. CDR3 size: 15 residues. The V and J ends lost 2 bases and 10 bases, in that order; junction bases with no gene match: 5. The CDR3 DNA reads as TGTGCCAGCAGTTTACGACTAGCGGGAGGGTGGGCGCAGTATTTT. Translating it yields CASSLRLAGGWAQYF.

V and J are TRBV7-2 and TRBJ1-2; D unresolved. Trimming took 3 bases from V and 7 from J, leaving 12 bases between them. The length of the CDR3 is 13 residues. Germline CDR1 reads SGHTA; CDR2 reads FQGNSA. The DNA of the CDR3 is TGTGCCAGCAGCTTCACAGTTTTCTGTGGCTACACCTTC. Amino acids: CASSFTVFCGYTF.

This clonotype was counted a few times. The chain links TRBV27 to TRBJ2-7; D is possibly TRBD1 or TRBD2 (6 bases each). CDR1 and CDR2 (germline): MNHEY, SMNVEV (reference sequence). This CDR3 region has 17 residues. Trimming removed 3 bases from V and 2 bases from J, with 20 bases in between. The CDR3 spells CASSFILPTGATYEQYF. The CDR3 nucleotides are TGTGCCAGCAGTTTTATACTTCCCACGGGGGCCACCTACGAGCAGTACTTC.

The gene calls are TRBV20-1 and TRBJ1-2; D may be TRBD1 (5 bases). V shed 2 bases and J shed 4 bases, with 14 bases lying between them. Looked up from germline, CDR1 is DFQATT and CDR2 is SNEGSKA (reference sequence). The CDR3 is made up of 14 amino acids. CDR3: CSARHPGPTYGYTF. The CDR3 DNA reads TGCAGTGCTAGACATCCGGGGCCTACCTATGGCTACACCTTC.

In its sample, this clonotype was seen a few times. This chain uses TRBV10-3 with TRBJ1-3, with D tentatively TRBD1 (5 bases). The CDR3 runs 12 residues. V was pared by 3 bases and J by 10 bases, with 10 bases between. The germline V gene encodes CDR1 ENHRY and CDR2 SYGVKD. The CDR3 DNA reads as TGTGCCATCAGTGATGACAGCCGGACCATATATTTT. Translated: CAISDDSRTIYF.

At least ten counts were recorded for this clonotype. CDR3 protein: CASSPVIGLGGTEAFF. DNA of the CDR3: TGCGCCAGCAGCCCGGTGATCGGGTTGGGAGGCACTGAAGCTTTCTTT. The chain couples TRBV5-1 to TRBJ1-1, with D unresolved. CDR1 is SGHRS and CDR2 is YFSETQ in the germline V gene. V was shortened by 4 bases and J by 4 bases, with 20 bases between the two germline ends. The CDR3 extends over 16 amino acids. The variable domain in full, with the rest retrieved from reference TRBV5-1 and TRBJ1-1, is KAGVTQTPRYLIKTRGQQVTLSCSPISGHRSVSWYQQTPGQGLQFLFEYFSETQRNKGNFPGRFSGRQFSNSRSEMNVSTLELGDSALYLCASSPVIGLGGTEAFFGQGTRLTVV.

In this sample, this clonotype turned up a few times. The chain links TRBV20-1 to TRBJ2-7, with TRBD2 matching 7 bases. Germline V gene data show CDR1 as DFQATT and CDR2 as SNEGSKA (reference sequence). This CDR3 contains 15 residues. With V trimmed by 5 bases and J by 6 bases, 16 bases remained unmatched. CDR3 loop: CSADSQSSGWGEQYF. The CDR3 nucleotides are TGCAGTGCTGACTCCCAATCTAGCGGTTGGGGCGAGCAGTACTTC.

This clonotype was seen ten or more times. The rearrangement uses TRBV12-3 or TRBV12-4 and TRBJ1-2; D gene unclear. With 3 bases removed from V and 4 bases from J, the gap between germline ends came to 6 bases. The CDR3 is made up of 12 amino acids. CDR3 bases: TGTGCCAGCAGTTTCGTCTCCTATGGCTACACCTTC. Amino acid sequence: CASSFVSYGYTF.

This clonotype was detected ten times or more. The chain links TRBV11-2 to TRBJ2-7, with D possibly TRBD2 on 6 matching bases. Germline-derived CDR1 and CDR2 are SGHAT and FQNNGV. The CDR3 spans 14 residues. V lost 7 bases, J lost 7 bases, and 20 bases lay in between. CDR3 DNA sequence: TGTGCCAGCACCCTGGGCGGGGCGGGTAGGGAGCAGTACTTC. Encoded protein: CASTLGGAGREQYF.

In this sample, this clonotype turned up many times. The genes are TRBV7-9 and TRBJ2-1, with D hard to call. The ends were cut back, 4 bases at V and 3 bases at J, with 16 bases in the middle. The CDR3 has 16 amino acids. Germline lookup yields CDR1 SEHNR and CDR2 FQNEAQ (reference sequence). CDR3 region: CASSSTPGRDYNEQFF. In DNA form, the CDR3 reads TGTGCCAGCAGCTCCACCCCTGGGCGAGACTACAATGAGCAGTTCTTC.

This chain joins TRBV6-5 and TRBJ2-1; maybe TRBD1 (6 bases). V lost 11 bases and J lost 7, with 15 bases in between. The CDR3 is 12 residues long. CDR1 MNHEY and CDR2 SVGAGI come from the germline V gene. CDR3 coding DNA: TGTGCCTCACAGGGATGGGGGAATGAGCAGTTCTTC. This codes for CASQGWGNEQFF.

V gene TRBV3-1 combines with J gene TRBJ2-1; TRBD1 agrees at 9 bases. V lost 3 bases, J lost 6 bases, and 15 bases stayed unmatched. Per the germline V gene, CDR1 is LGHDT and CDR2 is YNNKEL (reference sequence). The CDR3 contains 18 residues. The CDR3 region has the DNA TGTGCCAGCAGCCAGAGACAAATCCGGGACAGGGTTGGCAATGAGCAGTTCTTC. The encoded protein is CASSQRQIRDRVGNEQFF.

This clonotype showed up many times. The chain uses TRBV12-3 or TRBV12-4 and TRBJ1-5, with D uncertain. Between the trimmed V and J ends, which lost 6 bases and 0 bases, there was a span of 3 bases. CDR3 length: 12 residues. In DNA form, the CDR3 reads TGTGCCAGCAGGGATAGCAATCAGCCCCAGCATTTT. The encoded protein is CASRDSNQPQHF.

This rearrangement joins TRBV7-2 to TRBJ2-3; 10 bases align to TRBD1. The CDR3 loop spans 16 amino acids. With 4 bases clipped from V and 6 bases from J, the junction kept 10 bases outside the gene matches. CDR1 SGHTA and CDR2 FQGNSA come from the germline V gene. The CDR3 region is CASSSAGTGAWDTQYF. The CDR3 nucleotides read TGTGCCAGCAGCTCAGCCGGGACAGGGGCGTGGGATACGCAGTATTTT.

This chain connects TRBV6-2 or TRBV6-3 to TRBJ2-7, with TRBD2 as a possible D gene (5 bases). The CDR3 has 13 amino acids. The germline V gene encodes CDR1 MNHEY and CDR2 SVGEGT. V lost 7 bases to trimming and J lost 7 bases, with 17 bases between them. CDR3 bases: TGTGCCAGCAATCAGGATCCCCGAGGGGAGCAGTACTTC. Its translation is CASNQDPRGEQYF.

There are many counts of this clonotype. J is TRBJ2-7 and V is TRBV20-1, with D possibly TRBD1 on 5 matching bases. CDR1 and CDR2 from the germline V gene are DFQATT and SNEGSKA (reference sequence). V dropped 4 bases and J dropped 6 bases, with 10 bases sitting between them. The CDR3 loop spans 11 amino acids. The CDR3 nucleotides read TGCAGTGCTACCAGGGTGCTCGAGCAGTACTTC. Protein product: CSATRVLEQYF.

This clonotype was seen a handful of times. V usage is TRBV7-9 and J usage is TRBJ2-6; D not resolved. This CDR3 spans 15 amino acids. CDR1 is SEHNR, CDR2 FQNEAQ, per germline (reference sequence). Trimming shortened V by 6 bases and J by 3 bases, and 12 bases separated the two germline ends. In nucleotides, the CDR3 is TGTGCCAGCAGGTTCCACGGTGGTGGGGCCAACGTCCTGACTTTC. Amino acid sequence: CASRFHGGGANVLTF. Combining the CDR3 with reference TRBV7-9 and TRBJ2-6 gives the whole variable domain DTGVSQNPRHKITKRGQNVTFRCDPISEHNRLYWYRQTLGQGPEFLTYFQNEAQLEKSRLLSDRFSAERPKGSFSTLEIQRTEQGDSAMYLCASRFHGGGANVLTFGAGSRLTVL.